The rows below give T cell receptor beta chains drawn from one sample of a study of beta chain features in type 1 diabetes. Clones were sequenced by immunoSEQ multiplex PCR, and TCRdb holds only the in-frame ones, with some missing. The sample shows fewer than 500,000 clones, roughly 14% of them seen only once. The sequenced sample consisted of naive CD4+ T cells from blood. These receptors were collected from a man aged 30 to 39 in good health. CDR3s include the opening cysteine and the closing phenylalanine or tryptophan. D genes are given only for firm matches. Where a row states a size, it is once, few, many or the class of an expanded clone; other rows omit it.

>TRBV7-8|TRBD1|TRBJ1-5|few
CASSSHRDRVYSNQPQHF
TGTGCCAGCAGCTCCCACCGGGACAGGGTATATAGCAATCAGCCCCAGCATTTT
>TRBV11-3|NA|TRBJ2-3|NA
CASSRIMSSSTDTQYF
TGTGCCAGCAGCCGAATTATGTCGTCTAGCACAGATACGCAGTATTTT
>TRBV10-3|NA|TRBJ2-5|few
CAIGGTSQETQYF
TGTGCCATCGGGGGGACAAGCCAAGAGACCCAGTACTTC
>TRBV7-8|NA|TRBJ2-3|few
CASRVTSTDTQYF
TGTGCCAGCAGAGTAACTAGCACAGATACGCAGTATTTT
>TRBV6-5|NA|TRBJ1-1|NA
CASSYLGAVAFF
TGTGCCAGCAGTTACCTAGGGGCGGTAGCTTTCTTT
>TRBV27|NA|TRBJ1-4|NA
CASSLVGRAATNEKLFF
TGTGCCAGCAGTTTGGTCGGCAGGGCCGCAACTAATGAAAAACTGTTTTTT
>TRBV4-1|NA|TRBJ2-1|NA
CASSPTPGPTNGEQFF
TGCGCCAGCAGCCCAACTCCGGGACCCACAAACGGTGAGCAGTTCTTC
>TRBV7-9|NA|TRBJ1-6|NA
CASSWEGTHPPLHF
TGTGCCAGCAGCTGGGAGGGGACCCATCCACCCCTCCACTTT
>TRBV12-5|TRBD2|TRBJ2-1|NA
CASVRTSATNEQFF
TGTGCTAGTGTTAGGACTAGCGCGACAAATGAGCAGTTCTTC
>TRBV6-5|TRBD2|TRBJ2-1|NA
CASSPTSGVVGEQFF
TGTGCCAGCAGCCCCACTAGCGGGGTAGTCGGTGAGCAGTTCTTC
>TRBV7-9|NA|TRBJ2-3|NA
CASSLAQHPSTDTQYF
TGTGCCAGCAGCTTAGCGCAACACCCAAGCACAGATACGCAGTATTTT
>TRBV5-1|TRBD1|TRBJ1-1|few
CASNSDREAEAFF
TGCGCCAGCAACTCGGACAGGGAAGCTGAAGCTTTCTTT
>TRBV7-9|NA|TRBJ1-6|NA
CASSLADRRLPLHF
TGTGCCAGCAGCTTAGCCGACCGGCGGCTACCCCTCCACTTT
>TRBV6-5|NA|TRBJ2-3|few
CASSRSVTDTQYF
TGTGCCAGCAGTCGAAGCGTGACAGATACGCAGTATTTT
>TRBV18|NA|TRBJ2-1|few
CASSDLDTSYNEQFF
TGTGCCAGCTCGGACCTGGATACCTCCTACAATGAGCAGTTCTTC
>TRBV5-6|NA|TRBJ1-1|few
CASSRLVGGLNTEAFF
TGTGCCAGCAGCCGCTTAGTTGGTGGACTGAACACTGAAGCTTTCTTT
>TRBV29-1|NA|TRBJ2-2|NA
CSVELGQKVTGELFF
TGCAGCGTTGAACTAGGGCAGAAGGTGACCGGGGAGCTGTTTTTT
>TRBV25-1|NA|TRBJ2-6|few
CASSDPRAGANVLTF
TGTGCCAGCAGTGACCCCAGGGCTGGGGCCAACGTCCTGACTTTC
>TRBV4-3|NA|TRBJ2-7|few
CASSQLTGDYEQYF
TGCGCCAGCAGCCAACTGACAGGAGACTACGAGCAGTACTTC
>TRBV6-6|NA|TRBJ2-1|NA
CASISRDTYNEQFF
TGTGCCAGCATAAGCCGGGACACTTACAATGAGCAGTTCTTC
>TRBV25-1|NA|TRBJ2-6|few
CASSPPSSGANVLTF
TGTGCCAGCAGCCCTCCTAGCTCTGGGGCCAACGTCCTGACTTTC
>TRBV25-1|TRBD1|TRBJ1-2|NA
CASKSPDRVGYTF
TGTGCCAGCAAGTCGCCGGACAGGGTTGGCTACACCTTC
>TRBV11-2|TRBD2|TRBJ2-1|NA
CASRLGLAGRHNEQFF
TGTGCCAGCAGACTTGGACTAGCGGGGAGACACAATGAGCAGTTCTTC
>TRBV9|NA|TRBJ2-3|many
CASSVATTDTQYF
TGTGCCAGCAGCGTAGCCACCACAGATACGCAGTATTTT
>TRBV9|NA|TRBJ2-6|few
CASHEGSTGPGANVLTF
TGTGCCAGCCATGAGGGCTCCACAGGGCCTGGGGCCAACGTCCTGACTTTC
>TRBV21-1|NA|TRBJ2-1|NA
CASSNKRGHLLEQFF
TGTGCCAGCAGCAATAAGCGGGGGCACCTTCTTGAGCAGTTCTTC
>TRBV5-1|TRBD2|TRBJ2-1|NA
CASSGTSGSRNEQFF
TGCGCCAGCAGCGGCACTAGCGGGAGTCGGAATGAGCAGTTCTTC
>TRBV4-3|NA|TRBJ2-7|NA
CASSLASGGPLHF
TGCGCCAGCAGCCTCGCCTCCGGGGGGCCTTTACACTTC
>TRBV9|NA|TRBJ2-2|few
CASSWDTANTGELFF
TGTGCCAGCAGCTGGGACACCGCGAACACCGGGGAGCTGTTTTTT
>TRBV5-4|NA|TRBJ2-5|NA
CASSLVGRGTQYF
TGTGCCAGCAGCTTGGTTGGAAGGGGGACCCAGTACTTC
>TRBV7-2|TRBD2|TRBJ2-5|few
CASSPASGRLETQYF
TGTGCCAGCAGCCCGGCTAGCGGGCGATTGGAGACCCAGTACTTC
>TRBV27|TRBD2|TRBJ2-5|NA
CASSRWTSGSQETQYF
TGTGCCAGCAGCCGATGGACTAGCGGCTCCCAAGAGACCCAGTACTTC
>TRBV30|NA|TRBJ1-1|NA
CAWSVRVRSTEAFF
TGTGCCTGGAGTGTACGGGTAAGGTCCACTGAAGCTTTCTTT
>TRBV2|TRBD1|TRBJ1-2|few
CASSEEGQGLLGYTF
TGTGCCAGCAGTGAAGAGGGACAGGGACTTCTCGGCTACACCTTC
>TRBV28|NA|TRBJ1-5|NA
CASRTYRGDQPQHF
TGTGCCAGCAGGACTTACCGGGGAGATCAGCCCCAGCATTTT
>TRBV15|TRBD1|TRBJ1-6|NA
CATSRSLGQGSNSPLHF
TGTGCCACCAGCAGATCACTAGGACAGGGAAGTAATTCACCCCTCCACTTT
>TRBV9|NA|TRBJ2-2|NA
CASSSRDVGELFF
TGTGCCAGCAGCTCCCGGGACGTAGGGGAGCTGTTTTTT
>TRBV5-4|NA|TRBJ2-3|few
CASSRPQRGLTDTQYF
TGTGCCAGCAGTCGACCCCAACGGGGGCTTACAGATACGCAGTATTTT
>TRBV9|TRBD2|TRBJ2-1|few
CASSVSGVNEQFF
TGTGCCAGCAGCGTCAGCGGGGTCAATGAGCAGTTCTTC
>TRBV30|TRBD1|TRBJ1-2|NA
CAWSRGTAYGYTF
TGTGCCTGGAGTCGGGGGACAGCCTATGGCTACACCTTC
>TRBV19|NA|TRBJ2-1|NA
CASSPQGTSYNEQFF
TGTGCCAGTAGCCCACAAGGGACTTCCTACAATGAGCAGTTCTTC
>TRBV19|NA|TRBJ2-1|few
CASSSRVLNEQFF
TGTGCCAGTAGTAGCAGGGTTTTGAATGAGCAGTTCTTC
>TRBV7-9|NA|TRBJ1-1|NA
CASSRGGVWNTEAFF
TGTGCCAGCAGCAGAGGGGGTGTTTGGAACACTGAAGCTTTCTTT
>TRBV5-4|TRBD1|TRBJ2-7|few
CASSQTGPTYEQYF
TGTGCCAGCAGCCAGACAGGGCCAACCTACGAGCAGTACTTC